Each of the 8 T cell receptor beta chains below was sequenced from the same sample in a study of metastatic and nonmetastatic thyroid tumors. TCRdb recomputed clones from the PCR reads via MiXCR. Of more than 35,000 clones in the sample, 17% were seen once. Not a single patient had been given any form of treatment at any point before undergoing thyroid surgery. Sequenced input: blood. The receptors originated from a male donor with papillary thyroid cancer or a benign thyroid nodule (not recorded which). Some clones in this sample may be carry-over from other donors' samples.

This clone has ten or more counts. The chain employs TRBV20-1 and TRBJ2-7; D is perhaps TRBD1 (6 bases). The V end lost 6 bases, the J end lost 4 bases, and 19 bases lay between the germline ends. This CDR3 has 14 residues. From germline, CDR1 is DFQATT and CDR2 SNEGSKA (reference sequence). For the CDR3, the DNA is TGCAGTGCATCAGGGGCCCCTCGCCTTTACGAGCAGTACTTC. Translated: CSASGAPRLYEQYF.

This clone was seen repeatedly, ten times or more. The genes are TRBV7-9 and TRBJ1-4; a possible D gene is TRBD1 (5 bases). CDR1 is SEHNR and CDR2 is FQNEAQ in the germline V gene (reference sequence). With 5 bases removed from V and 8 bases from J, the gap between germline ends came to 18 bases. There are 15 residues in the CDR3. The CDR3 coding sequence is TGTGCCAGCAGCCCTCAAAGTTTCGGGGACGAAAAACTGTTTTTT. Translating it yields CASSPQSFGDEKLFF.

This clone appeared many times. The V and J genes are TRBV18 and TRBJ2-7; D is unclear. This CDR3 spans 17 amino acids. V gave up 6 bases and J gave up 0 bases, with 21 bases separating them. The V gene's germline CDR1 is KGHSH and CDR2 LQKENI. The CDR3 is CASSLTQGDTASYEQYF. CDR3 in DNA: TGTGCCAGCTCCCTTACCCAAGGAGATACAGCCTCCTACGAGCAGTACTTC.

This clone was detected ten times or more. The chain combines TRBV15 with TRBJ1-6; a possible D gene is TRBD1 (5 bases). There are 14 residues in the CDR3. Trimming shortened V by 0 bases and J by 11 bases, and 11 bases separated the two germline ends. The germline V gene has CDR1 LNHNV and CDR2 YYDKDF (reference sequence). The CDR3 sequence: CATSRELGGAPLHF. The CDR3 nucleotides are TGTGCCACCAGCAGAGAATTGGGGGGGGCACCCCTCCACTTT.

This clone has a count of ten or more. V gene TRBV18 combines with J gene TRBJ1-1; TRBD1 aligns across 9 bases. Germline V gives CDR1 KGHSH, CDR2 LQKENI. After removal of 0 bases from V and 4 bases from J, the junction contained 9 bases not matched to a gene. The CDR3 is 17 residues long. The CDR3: CASSPPRWTGAVTEAFF. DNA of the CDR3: TGTGCCAGCTCACCACCGCGTTGGACAGGGGCCGTCACTGAAGCTTTCTTT.

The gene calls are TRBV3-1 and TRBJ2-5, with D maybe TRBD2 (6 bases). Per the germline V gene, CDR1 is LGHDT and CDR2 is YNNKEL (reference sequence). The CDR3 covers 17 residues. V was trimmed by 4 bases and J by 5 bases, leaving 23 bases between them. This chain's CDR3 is CASSPHVPGPGGETQYF. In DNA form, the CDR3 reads TGTGCCAGCAGCCCCCACGTCCCGGGCCCTGGAGGGGAGACCCAGTACTTC.

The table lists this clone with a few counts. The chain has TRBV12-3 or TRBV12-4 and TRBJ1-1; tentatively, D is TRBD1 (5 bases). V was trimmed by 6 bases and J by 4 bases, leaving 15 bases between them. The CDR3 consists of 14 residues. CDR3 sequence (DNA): TGTGCCAGCAGCAGGCCATCAGGGAGCACTGAAGCTTTCTTT. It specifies CASSRPSGSTEAFF.

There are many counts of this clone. CDR3 amino acids: CASSRGWARNSPLHF. For the CDR3, the DNA is TGTGCCAGCAGCCGGGGATGGGCTCGTAATTCACCCCTCCACTTT. The J gene is TRBJ1-6, the V gene TRBV12-3 or TRBV12-4; D unresolved. Trimming removed 6 bases from V and 6 bases from J, with 15 bases in between. This CDR3 comprises 15 residues.